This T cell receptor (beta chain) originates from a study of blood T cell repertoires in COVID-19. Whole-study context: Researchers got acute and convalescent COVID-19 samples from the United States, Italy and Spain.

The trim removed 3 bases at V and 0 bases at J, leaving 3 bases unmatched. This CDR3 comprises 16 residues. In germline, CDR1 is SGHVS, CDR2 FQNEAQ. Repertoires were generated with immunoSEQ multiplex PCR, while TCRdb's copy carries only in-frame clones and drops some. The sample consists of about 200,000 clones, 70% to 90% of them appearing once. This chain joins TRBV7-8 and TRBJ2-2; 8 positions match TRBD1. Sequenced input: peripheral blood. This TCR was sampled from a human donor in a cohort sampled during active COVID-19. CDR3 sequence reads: CASSLRTGSNTGELFF. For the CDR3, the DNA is TGTGCCAGCAGCTTGCGGACAGGGTCGAACACCGGGGAGCTGTTTTTT. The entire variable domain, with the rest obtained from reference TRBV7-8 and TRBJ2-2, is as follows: GAGVSQSPRYKVAKRGQDVALRCDPISGHVSLFWYQQALGQGPEFLTYFQNEAQLDKSGLPSDRFFAERPEGSVSTLKIQRTQQEDSAVYLCASSLRTGSNTGELFFGEGSRLTVL.